Following are 10 T cell receptor beta chains from one sample sequenced in a study of technical replicates of blood from a few donors. Here immunoSEQ multiplex PCR was the method, and the copy in TCRdb shows in-frame clones only, minus some. The table has roughly 50,000 clones, about 93% seen once; the top ten hold approximately 3.9%. The sequenced sample was PBMCs. The receptors derive from a human donor in good health. Some clones in this sample may be carry-over from other donors' samples.

J is TRBJ2-7 and V is TRBV7-2, with 10 bases identical to TRBD2. Unmatched junction bases numbered 0, after V lost 0 bases and J lost 4 bases. The CDR3 is 14 amino acids. Per the germline V gene, CDR1 is SGHTA and CDR2 is FQGNSA. The CDR3 DNA reads TGTGCCAGCAGCTTAGCAGCGGGAGGGTACGAGCAGTACTTC. This sequence encodes CASSLAAGGYEQYF. The whole variable domain, filled in from reference TRBV7-2 and TRBJ2-7, reads GAGVSQSPSNKVTEKGKDVELRCDPISGHTALYWYRQSLGQGLEFLIYFQGNSAPDKSGLPSDRFSAERTGGSVSTLTIQRTQQEDSAVYLCASSLAAGGYEQYFGPGTRLTVT.

This rearrangement joins TRBV11-2 to TRBJ2-3, with TRBD2 identical over 11 bases. Germline V gives CDR1 SGHAT, CDR2 FQNNGV. The CDR3 has 19 amino acids. Trimming cost V 2 bases and J 0 bases; bases outside gene matches: 10. This CDR3 reads CASSLSASGRNPSTDTQYF. DNA of the CDR3: TGTGCCAGCAGCTTATCGGCTAGCGGGAGGAATCCTAGCACAGATACGCAGTATTTT.

The chain recombines TRBV7-8 with TRBJ2-5, with D unclear. CDR1 is SGHVS, CDR2 FQNEAQ, per germline. This CDR3 region has 11 residues. The germline V and J ends were trimmed by 7 bases and 5 bases, with 8 bases remaining between them. CDR3 protein: CASNFRETQYF. The CDR3 DNA reads TGTGCCAGCAACTTCCGGGAGACCCAGTACTTC.

The chain's CDR3 is CASIIRLGDTEAFF. The CDR3, as DNA: TGCGCCAGCATTATAAGACTAGGGGACACTGAAGCTTTCTTT. This chain uses TRBV10-1 with TRBJ1-1; possible D gene TRBD1, 5 bases. The CDR3 is 14 residues long. The germline V and J ends were trimmed by 7 bases and 3 bases, with 15 bases remaining between them. Per germline, CDR1 WNHNN and CDR2 SYGVQD (reference sequence).

This chain links TRBV2 with TRBJ2-7; tentative D call: TRBD1 (6 bases). The germline V gene encodes CDR1 SNHLY and CDR2 FYNNEI. This CDR3 has 12 residues. Trimming stripped 4 bases from V and 4 bases from J, with 8 bases between. CDR3 DNA sequence: TGTGCCAGCAGTGCAGGGGTTTACGAGCAGTACTTC. Translating gives CASSAGVYEQYF.

The chain carries TRBV7-2 and TRBJ2-1; TRBD1 might be the D (6 bases). V was pared by 5 bases and J by 2 bases, with 13 bases between. The CDR3 consists of 15 residues. The germline V gene encodes CDR1 SGHTA and CDR2 FQGNSA. For the CDR3, the DNA is TGTGCCAGCAGCAGACACAGGGAAACCTACAATGAGCAGTTCTTC. Translated, it gives CASSRHRETYNEQFF.

V is TRBV10-3 and J is TRBJ2-7, with TRBD1 matching 7 bases. There are 14 residues in the CDR3. After removal of 4 bases from V and 0 bases from J, the junction contained 3 bases not matched to a gene. The V gene's germline CDR1 is ENHRY and CDR2 SYGVKD. CDR3 in DNA: TGTGCCATCAGTGCGGACAGGCTCTCCTACGAGCAGTACTTC. Translating it yields CAISADRLSYEQYF.

The V gene is TRBV5-3, the J gene TRBJ1-1, with D tentatively TRBD1 (6 bases). Being an ORF, TRBV5-3 has a function that is uncertain. The CDR3 has 15 amino acids. With 3 bases removed from V and 1 base from J, the gap between germline ends came to 13 bases. In DNA, the CDR3 is TGTGCCAGAAGCTCAACAGGGCTCGAGAACACTGAAGCTTTCTTT. Amino acids: CARSSTGLENTEAFF.

J is TRBJ2-7 and V is TRBV5-1, with TRBD2 identical over 9 bases. CDR3 size: 17 residues. Germline assignment: CDR1 SGHRS and CDR2 YFSETQ. V trimming: 4 bases; J trimming: 3 bases; junction bases outside the gene matches: 14. Here the CDR3 reads CASSETRLAGLDYEQYF. The CDR3 DNA reads as TGCGCCAGCAGCGAAACTCGGCTAGCGGGGTTGGACTACGAGCAGTACTTC.

The chain combines TRBV14 with TRBJ2-7, with a weak D call TRBD2 (5 bases). The germline CDR1 and CDR2 sequences are SGHDN and FVKESK. The germline V and J ends were trimmed by 4 bases and 9 bases, with 19 bases remaining between them. This CDR3 contains 14 residues. The CDR3 loop is CASSPRVGLGGQYF. The CDR3 nucleotides read TGTGCCAGCAGCCCTAGAGTGGGCCTCGGAGGGCAGTACTTC.